Listed here are 11 T cell receptor beta chains from one sample, sequenced in a study of CD4 T cells in relation to SARS-CoV-2 and coronaviruses (dated by TCRdb to the early 2020s). These receptors' antigens are unknown. The library was built by means of the immunoSEQ multiplex PCR assay. Drawn from immuneACCESS, this table holds only the in-frame rearrangements with V and J called that TCRdb kept. Clones are partly lost; checked studies trace under half to an unresolved V gene and leave the rest unexplained. This sample is represented by about 37,000 clones; about four fifths of them were singletons. 3.5% to 5% of the sample is held by the ten biggest clonotypes. Sequencing was carried out using naive CD4+ T cells from PBMCs, cultured in vitro. The intended sense of this specimen's cell subset or site label: naive CD4+ T cells isolated by negative enrichment. The receptors shown here come from an adult with COVID-19.

This chain joins TRBV5-4 and TRBJ2-3; D is unresolved. Germline V gene data show CDR1 as SGHNT and CDR2 as YYREEE (reference sequence). CDR3 length: 15 residues. Deletions cut 4 bases from V and 0 bases from J, with 12 bases between. CDR3 coding DNA: TGTGCCAGCAGCCAGACATACTCTAGCACAGATACGCAGTATTTT. This encodes CASSQTYSSTDTQYF.

The DNA for the CDR3 is TGTGCCAGCAGCTTGAGGCTAGCGTTCTACAATGAGCAGTTCTTC. Its translation: CASSLRLAFYNEQFF. The chain recombines TRBV7-8 with TRBJ2-1, with D possibly matching TRBD2 (6 bases). CDR1 is SGHVS, CDR2 FQNEAQ, per germline. Trimming stripped 3 bases from V and 3 bases from J, with 12 bases between. CDR3 length: 15 amino acids.

The chain recombines TRBV6-2 or TRBV6-3 with TRBJ2-7, with 7 bases that match TRBD1. V shed 4 bases, J shed 3 bases, and the junction held 9 bases outside the gene matches. Germline CDR1 reads MNHEY; CDR2 reads SVGEGT. This CDR3 spans 15 amino acids. CDR3 amino acids: CASSSSRGRIYEQYF. In nucleotides, the CDR3 is TGTGCCAGCAGTTCCTCGAGGGGGCGCATCTACGAGCAGTACTTC.

This sequence joins TRBV28 and TRBJ2-1; TRBD2 aligns across 7 bases. The CDR3 extends over 16 amino acids. Germline V gene sequence: CDR1 MDHEN, CDR2 SYDVKM. With V trimmed by 4 bases and J by 6 bases, 12 bases remained unmatched. The CDR3 nucleotides read TGTGCCAGCAGTTCCCCCGGGACTACTAGCATCAATGAGCAGTTCTTC. Its protein is CASSSPGTTSINEQFF.

This clone has a single count. This chain joins TRBV5-6 and TRBJ2-3; tentative D call: TRBD2 (6 bases). Germline-derived CDR1 and CDR2 are SGHDT and YYEEEE. V dropped 4 bases and J dropped 2 bases, with 14 bases sitting between them. This CDR3 region has 15 residues. This chain's CDR3 is CASSSRDFSTDTQYF. In nucleotides, the CDR3 is TGTGCCAGCAGCAGCAGGGACTTTTCCACAGATACGCAGTATTTT.

The chain links TRBV9 to TRBJ1-2, with a tentative D call TRBD1 (5 bases). Per germline, CDR1 SGDLS and CDR2 YYNGEE. Trimming took 4 bases from V and 2 from J, leaving 12 bases between them. The CDR3 is 14 amino acids. CDR3: CASSRGTDNYGYTF. CDR3 coding DNA: TGTGCCAGCAGCCGCGGGACGGACAACTATGGCTACACCTTC.

The rearrangement links TRBV6-5 to TRBJ1-1; TRBD1 matches at 12 bases. With 5 bases clipped from V and 2 bases from J, the junction kept 3 bases outside the gene matches. This CDR3 has 15 residues. The germline V gene encodes CDR1 MNHEY and CDR2 SVGAGI. The CDR3 spells CASSPGQGANTEAFF. Written as DNA, the CDR3 is TGTGCCAGCAGTCCGGGACAGGGGGCAAACACTGAAGCTTTCTTT.

This clone was recorded only once. The CDR3 is CATSSVNEQFF. DNA for the CDR3: TGTGCCACCAGCAGTGTCAATGAGCAGTTCTTC. The chain carries TRBV15 and TRBJ2-1; no definite D call. V lost 3 bases to trimming and J lost 6 bases, with 3 bases between them. CDR1 and CDR2 from the germline V gene are LNHNV and YYDKDF (reference sequence). This CDR3 has 11 amino acids.

The V and J genes are TRBV28 and TRBJ1-6, with a tentative D call TRBD1 (5 bases). Trimming pared 5 bases from V and 6 bases from J, leaving 14 bases between. The CDR3 spans 15 residues. Germline V gene lookup returns CDR1 MDHEN and CDR2 SYDVKM. Written as DNA, the CDR3 is TGTGCCAGCAGTCCCCGGCGTGGGGGTAATTCACCCCTCCACTTT. It specifies CASSPRRGGNSPLHF.

The chain couples TRBV5-4 to TRBJ2-3; 10 nucleotides align to TRBD2. The CDR3 consists of 14 residues. Per germline, CDR1 SGHNT and CDR2 YYREEE (reference sequence). Trimming cost V 5 bases and J 2 bases; bases outside gene matches: 2. This CDR3 reads CASRTSGNTDTQYF. DNA for the CDR3: TGTGCCAGCAGAACTAGCGGGAACACAGATACGCAGTATTTT.

The J gene is TRBJ2-7, the V gene TRBV6-5; D is tentatively TRBD1 or TRBD2 (6 bases each). CDR3 length equals 13 residues. Germline V gives CDR1 MNHEY, CDR2 SVGAGI. The V gene lost 4 bases and the J gene lost 4 bases, with 11 bases spanning the gap. DNA of the CDR3: TGTGCCAGCAGTTCGGGGGCGGGATACGAGCAGTACTTC. Protein sequence: CASSSGAGYEQYF.